The 11 T cell receptor beta chains below come from one sample, sequenced in a study of T cells after yellow fever vaccination. TCRdb recomputed calls from the 5' RACE reads with MiXCR, one row per CDR3 protein. The table has 500,000 to 550,000 distinct CDR3 sequences, around a fifth seen once. The starting material was PBMCs, obtained around 3 weeks after the first yellow fever vaccination. The receptors stem from a man younger than 35 who received the YFV17D yellow fever vaccine.

V gene TRBV5-5 combines with J gene TRBJ2-2, with 15 bases aligning to TRBD2. The CDR3 is 18 amino acids. Germline V gene lookup returns CDR1 SGHKS and CDR2 YYEKEE (reference sequence). V lost 4 bases, J lost 1 base, and 5 bases stayed unmatched. The CDR3 DNA reads as TGTGCCAGCAGCGCCGGGACTAGCGGGGGGAGGAACACCGGGGAGCTGTTTTTT. It is translated as CASSAGTSGGRNTGELFF.

In its sample, this clonotype was seen a few times. The chain employs TRBV20-1 and TRBJ1-5, with D unclear. Germline V lookup: CDR1 DFQATT, CDR2 SNEGSKA (reference sequence). CDR3 size: 14 residues. The V gene lost 0 bases and the J gene lost 7 bases, with 13 bases spanning the gap. CDR3 sequence: CSARDAYGGQPQHF. DNA of the CDR3: TGCAGTGCTAGAGATGCTTACGGAGGACAGCCCCAGCATTTT.

J is TRBJ2-1 and V is TRBV24-1; a possible D gene is TRBD2 (5 bases). CDR1 is KGHDR and CDR2 is SFDVKD in the germline V gene. The CDR3 is 13 amino acids. V gave up 6 bases and J gave up 6 bases, with 11 bases separating them. CDR3 bases: TGTGCCACCAGTACCGACTACTCCAATGAGCAGTTCTTC. Translating it yields CATSTDYSNEQFF.

The chain links TRBV6-5 to TRBJ1-1; maybe TRBD1 (5 bases). CDR1 and CDR2 (germline): MNHEY, SVGAGI. The V gene lost 3 bases and the J gene lost 4 bases, with 15 bases spanning the gap. The CDR3 covers 15 residues. The CDR3 region is CASSYTGFIGTEAFF. The CDR3 DNA follows: TGTGCCAGCAGTTATACAGGTTTTATTGGCACTGAAGCTTTCTTT.

This clonotype has just a few counts. This rearrangement joins TRBV5-1 to TRBJ2-7; no definite D call. Trimming removed 0 bases from V and 0 bases from J, with 10 bases in between. This CDR3 comprises 15 residues. The germline V gene encodes CDR1 SGHRS and CDR2 YFSETQ. The chain's CDR3 is CASSLGQPSSYEQYF. The CDR3 coding sequence is TGCGCCAGCAGCTTGGGGCAGCCGAGCTCCTACGAGCAGTACTTC.

The chain is built from TRBV10-3 and TRBJ2-7; D gene unclear. The CDR3 contains 14 residues. Germline CDR1 is ENHRY and CDR2 is SYGVKD. The V end lost 6 bases, the J end lost 0 bases, and 12 bases lay between the germline ends. CDR3 amino acids: CAISSGKSSYEQYF. DNA for the CDR3: TGTGCCATCAGCTCAGGCAAGAGCTCCTACGAGCAGTACTTC.

This chain connects TRBV14 to TRBJ2-5; 9 positions agree with TRBD1. V lost 4 bases, J lost 1 base, and 4 bases stayed unmatched. This CDR3 is built from 15 residues. Germline-derived CDR1 and CDR2 are SGHDN and FVKESK. The CDR3 region has the DNA TGTGCCAGCAGCCCGACAGGGGGTGTCCAAGAGACCCAGTACTTC. The encoded protein is CASSPTGGVQETQYF.

CDR3 nucleotides: TGTACCAGCAGTTTGAATCCCATAAGGAGCGAGCAGTACGTC. Its protein is CTSSLNPIRSEQYV. The rearrangement joins TRBV28 to TRBJ2-7; D is unclear. The CDR3 is made up of 14 amino acids. The germline V gene encodes CDR1 MDHEN and CDR2 SYDVKM.

J is TRBJ2-7 and V is TRBV5-1, with D perhaps given as TRBD1 or TRBD2 (5 bases each). The V gene's germline CDR1 is SGHRS and CDR2 YFSETQ. This CDR3 contains 17 residues. Trimming pared 1 base from V and 3 bases from J, leaving 20 bases between. The CDR3 DNA sequence: TGCGCCAGCAGCTTGTATTCACAGGATAGGACTTACTACGAGCAGTACTTC. It translates to CASSLYSQDRTYYEQYF.

This chain connects TRBV12-3 or TRBV12-4 to TRBJ1-4, with TRBD1 matching over 7 bases. This CDR3 region has 15 residues. Unmatched junction bases numbered 7, after V lost 6 bases and J lost 3 bases. CDR3 loop: CASRRQGQANEKLFF. DNA of the CDR3: TGTGCCAGCAGGCGACAGGGCCAAGCTAATGAAAAACTGTTTTTT.

This chain connects TRBV7-3 to TRBJ2-1, with 7 bases matching TRBD2. V dropped 2 bases and J dropped 5; count of bases not matched to a gene: 6. Germline CDR1 is SGHTA and CDR2 is FQGTGA. The CDR3 sequence is 15 residues long. The CDR3 DNA follows: TGTGCCAGCAGCTTACTTGTCGCGGGGGACAATGAGCAGTTCTTC. Protein sequence: CASSLLVAGDNEQFF.